The clone carrying this T cell receptor (beta chain) was recorded a few times. The data originate from a study of T-cell reconstitution after alpha-beta-depleted transplantation in children. The length of the CDR3 is 17 residues. Trimming cost V 1 base and J 5 bases; bases outside gene matches: 13. CDR1 SGHVS and CDR2 FQNEAQ come from the germline V gene. Unique molecular identifiers featured in how the TCRbeta library was prepared. One entry per CDR3 protein, called by TCRdb with MiXCR from the PCR reads. The table shows about 830,000 distinct CDR3 sequences, with 16% occurring only once. The chain employs TRBV7-8 and TRBJ1-1; 7 bases are a match to TRBD1. The TCR comes from a male patient between 5 and 17 years old who had a stem cell transplant for acute lymphoblastic leukemia, so the T cells may come from the graft donor. This specimen consisted of PBMCs, mostly from graft donor cells, obtained 360 days after TCRalphabeta/CD19-depleted stem cell transplant. DNA for the CDR3: TGTGCCAGCAGCTTAGGGCCCTTTAACAGGGGAGGGACTGAAGCTTTCTTT. Residues: CASSLGPFNRGGTEAFF. Complete variable domain (other parts from reference TRBV7-8 and TRBJ1-1): GAGVSQSPRYKVAKRGQDVALRCDPISGHVSLFWYQQALGQGPEFLTYFQNEAQLDKSGLPSDRFFAERPEGSVSTLKIQRTQQEDSAVYLCASSLGPFNRGGTEAFFGQGTRLTVV.